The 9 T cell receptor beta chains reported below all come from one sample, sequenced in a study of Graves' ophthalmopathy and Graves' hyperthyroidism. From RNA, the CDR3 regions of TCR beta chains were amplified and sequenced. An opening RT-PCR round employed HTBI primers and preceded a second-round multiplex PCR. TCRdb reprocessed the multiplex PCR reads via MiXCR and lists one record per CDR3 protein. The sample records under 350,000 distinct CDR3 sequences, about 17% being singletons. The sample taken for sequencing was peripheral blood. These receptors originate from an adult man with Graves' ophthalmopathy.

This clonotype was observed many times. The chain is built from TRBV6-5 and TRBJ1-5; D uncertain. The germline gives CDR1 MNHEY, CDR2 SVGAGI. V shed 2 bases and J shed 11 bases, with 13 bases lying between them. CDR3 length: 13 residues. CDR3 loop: CASSYPSRRAQHF. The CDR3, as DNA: TGTGCCAGCAGTTACCCGTCCCGCCGGGCCCAGCATTTT.

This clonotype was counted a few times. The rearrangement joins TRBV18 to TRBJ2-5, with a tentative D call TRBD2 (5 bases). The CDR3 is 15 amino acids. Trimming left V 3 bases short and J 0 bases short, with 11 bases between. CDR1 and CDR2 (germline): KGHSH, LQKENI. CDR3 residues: CASSPRAVNQETQYF. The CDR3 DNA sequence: TGTGCCAGCTCACCTCGAGCGGTAAACCAAGAGACCCAGTACTTC.

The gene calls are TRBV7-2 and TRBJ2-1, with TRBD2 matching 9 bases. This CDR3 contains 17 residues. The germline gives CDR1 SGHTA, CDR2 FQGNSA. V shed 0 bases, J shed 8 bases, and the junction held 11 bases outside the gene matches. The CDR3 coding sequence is TGTGCCAGCAGCTTAGCGAGGGGGACTAGCATTTCGCATGAGCAGTTCTTC. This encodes CASSLARGTSISHEQFF.

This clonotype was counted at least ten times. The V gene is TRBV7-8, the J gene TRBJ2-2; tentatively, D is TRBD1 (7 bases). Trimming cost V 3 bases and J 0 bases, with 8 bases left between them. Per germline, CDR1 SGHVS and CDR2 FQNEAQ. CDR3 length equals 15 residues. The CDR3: CASSFRGANTGELFF. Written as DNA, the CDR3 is TGTGCCAGCAGCTTCAGGGGGGCGAACACCGGGGAGCTGTTTTTT.

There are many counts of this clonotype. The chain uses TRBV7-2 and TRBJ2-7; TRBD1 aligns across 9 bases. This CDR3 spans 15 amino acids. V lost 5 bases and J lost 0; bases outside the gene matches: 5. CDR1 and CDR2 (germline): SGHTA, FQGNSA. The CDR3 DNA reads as TGTGCCAGCAGCCCCCGGGACAGGGTCTCCTACGAGCAGTACTTC. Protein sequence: CASSPRDRVSYEQYF. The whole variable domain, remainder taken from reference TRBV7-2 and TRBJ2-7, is GAGVSQSPSNKVTEKGKDVELRCDPISGHTALYWYRQSLGQGLEFLIYFQGNSAPDKSGLPSDRFSAERTGGSVSTLTIQRTQQEDSAVYLCASSPRDRVSYEQYFGPGTRLTVT.

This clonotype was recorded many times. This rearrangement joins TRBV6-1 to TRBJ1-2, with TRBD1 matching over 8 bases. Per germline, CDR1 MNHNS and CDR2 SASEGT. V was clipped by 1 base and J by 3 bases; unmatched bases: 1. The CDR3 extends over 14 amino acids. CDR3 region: CASSEVTGDYGYTF. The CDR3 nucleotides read TGTGCCAGCAGTGAAGTGACAGGGGACTATGGCTACACCTTC.

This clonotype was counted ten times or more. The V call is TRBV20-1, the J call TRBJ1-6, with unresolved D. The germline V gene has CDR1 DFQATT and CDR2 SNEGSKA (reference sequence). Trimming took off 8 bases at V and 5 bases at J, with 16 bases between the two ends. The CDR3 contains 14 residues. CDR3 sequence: CSTYVSVDNSPLHF. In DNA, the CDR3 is TGCAGTACCTACGTTTCGGTCGATAATTCACCCCTCCACTTT.

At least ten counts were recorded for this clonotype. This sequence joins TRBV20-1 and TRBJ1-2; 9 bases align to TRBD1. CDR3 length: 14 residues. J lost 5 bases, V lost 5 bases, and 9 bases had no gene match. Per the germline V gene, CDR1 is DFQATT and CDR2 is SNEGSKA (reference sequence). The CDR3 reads CSAGNRGRGYGYTF. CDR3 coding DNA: TGCAGTGCTGGGAACAGGGGGCGCGGATATGGCTACACCTTC.

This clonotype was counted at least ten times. The CDR3 spells CASSLSREGGETQYF. The CDR3 DNA reads as TGTGCCAGCAGTTTATCGCGGGAGGGAGGGGAGACCCAGTACTTC. This chain joins TRBV27 and TRBJ2-5; 9 nucleotides match TRBD2. CDR3 length: 15 residues. V was clipped by 0 bases and J by 5 bases; unmatched bases: 4. Per the germline V gene, CDR1 is MNHEY and CDR2 is SMNVEV (reference sequence).